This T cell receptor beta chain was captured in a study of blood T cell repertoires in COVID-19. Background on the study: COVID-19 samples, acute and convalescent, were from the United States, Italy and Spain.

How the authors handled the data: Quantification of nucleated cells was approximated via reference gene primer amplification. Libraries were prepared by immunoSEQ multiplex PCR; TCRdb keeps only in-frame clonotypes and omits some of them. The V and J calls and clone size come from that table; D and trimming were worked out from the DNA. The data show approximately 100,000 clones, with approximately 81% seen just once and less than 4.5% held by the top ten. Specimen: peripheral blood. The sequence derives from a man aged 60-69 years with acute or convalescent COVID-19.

The CDR3 sequence: CASSPVVILVGNEQFF. CDR3 in DNA: TGTGCCAGCAGTCCCGTGGTAATACTAGTCGGCAATGAGCAGTTCTTC. The chain recombines TRBV27 with TRBJ2-1; a possible D gene is TRBD2 (5 bases). The germline gives CDR1 MNHEY, CDR2 SMNVEV (reference sequence). The CDR3 sequence is 16 residues long. The germline V and J ends were trimmed by 5 bases and 6 bases, with 20 bases remaining between them.